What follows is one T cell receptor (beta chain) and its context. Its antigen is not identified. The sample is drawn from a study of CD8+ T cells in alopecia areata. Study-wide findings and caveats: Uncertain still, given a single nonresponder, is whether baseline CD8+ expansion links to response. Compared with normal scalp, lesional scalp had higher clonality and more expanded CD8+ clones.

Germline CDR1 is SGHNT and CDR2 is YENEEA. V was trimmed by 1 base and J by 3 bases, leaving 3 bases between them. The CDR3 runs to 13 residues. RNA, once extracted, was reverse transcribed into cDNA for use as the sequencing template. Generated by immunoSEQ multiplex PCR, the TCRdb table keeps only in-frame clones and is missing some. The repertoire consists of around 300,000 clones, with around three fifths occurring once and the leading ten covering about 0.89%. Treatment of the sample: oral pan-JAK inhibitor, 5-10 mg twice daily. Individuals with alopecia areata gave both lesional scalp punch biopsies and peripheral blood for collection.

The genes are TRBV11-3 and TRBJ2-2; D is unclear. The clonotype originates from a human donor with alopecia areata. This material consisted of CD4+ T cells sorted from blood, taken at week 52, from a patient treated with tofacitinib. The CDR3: CASSLVDTGELFF. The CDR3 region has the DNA TGTGCCAGCAGCTTAGTGGACACCGGGGAGCTGTTTTTT.